This TCR beta chain was found in a study of T cell changes during pregnancy in multiple sclerosis. Repertoires were generated with immunoSEQ multiplex PCR, while TCRdb's copy carries only in-frame clones and drops some. The sample consists of 35,000 to 50,000 clones, about 90% of them appearing once. Germline CDR1 is KGHSH and CDR2 is LQKENI. The CDR3 contains 16 residues. Trimming took off 1 base at V and 7 bases at J, with 14 bases between the two ends. This sequence joins TRBV18 and TRBJ1-6; D possibly corresponds to TRBD1 (6 bases). The sequences come from CD4+ T cells from peripheral blood mononuclear cells, collected in the third trimester of pregnancy. This clonotype was sampled from a female donor in good health, enrolled as a control in a pregnancy study. CDR3 nucleotide sequence: TGTGCCAGCTCACCACGTATGGCAGGGGAAAATTCACCCCTCCACTTT. As protein: CASSPRMAGENSPLHF.